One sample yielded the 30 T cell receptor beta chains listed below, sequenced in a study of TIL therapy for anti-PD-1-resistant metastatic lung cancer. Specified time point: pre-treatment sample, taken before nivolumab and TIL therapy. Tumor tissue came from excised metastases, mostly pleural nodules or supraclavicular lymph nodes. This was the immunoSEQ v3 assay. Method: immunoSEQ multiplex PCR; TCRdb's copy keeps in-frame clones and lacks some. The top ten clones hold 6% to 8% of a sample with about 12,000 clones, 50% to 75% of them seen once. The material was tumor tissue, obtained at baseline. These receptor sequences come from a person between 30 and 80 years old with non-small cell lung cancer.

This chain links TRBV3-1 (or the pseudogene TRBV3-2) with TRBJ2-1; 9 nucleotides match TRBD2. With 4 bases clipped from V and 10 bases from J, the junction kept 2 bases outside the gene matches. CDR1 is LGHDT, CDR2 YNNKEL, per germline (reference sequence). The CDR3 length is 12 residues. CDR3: CASSLGLAEQFF. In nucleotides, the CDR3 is TGTGCCAGCAGCCTAGGACTAGCGGAGCAGTTCTTC.

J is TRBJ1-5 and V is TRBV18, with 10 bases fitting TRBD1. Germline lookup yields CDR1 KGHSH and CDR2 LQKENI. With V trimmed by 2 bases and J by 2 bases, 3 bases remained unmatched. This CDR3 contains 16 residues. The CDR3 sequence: CASSPYGTGGNQPQHF. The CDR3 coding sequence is TGTGCCAGCTCACCATATGGGACAGGGGGCAATCAGCCCCAGCATTTT.

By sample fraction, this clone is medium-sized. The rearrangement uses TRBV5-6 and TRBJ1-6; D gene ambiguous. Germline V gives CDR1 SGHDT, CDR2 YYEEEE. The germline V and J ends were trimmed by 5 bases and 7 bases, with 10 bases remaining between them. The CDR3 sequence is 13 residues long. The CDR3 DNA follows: TGTGCCAGCAGAACTGTCAGAAATTCACCCCTCCACTTT. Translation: CASRTVRNSPLHF.

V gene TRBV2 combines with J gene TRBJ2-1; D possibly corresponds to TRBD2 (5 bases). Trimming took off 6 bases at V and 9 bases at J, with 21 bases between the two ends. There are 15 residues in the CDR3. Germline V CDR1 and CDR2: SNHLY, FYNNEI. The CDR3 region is CASSPGRLVSGEQFF. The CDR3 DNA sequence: TGTGCCAGCAGCCCGGGGAGATTGGTATCGGGTGAGCAGTTCTTC.

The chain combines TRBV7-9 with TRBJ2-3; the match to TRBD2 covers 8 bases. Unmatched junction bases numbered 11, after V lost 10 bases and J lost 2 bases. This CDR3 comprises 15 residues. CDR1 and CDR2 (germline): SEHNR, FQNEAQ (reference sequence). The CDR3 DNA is TGTGCCACAGCTGAGCGTAGCGGGAACACAGATACGCAGTATTTT. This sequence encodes CATAERSGNTDTQYF.

CDR3 amino acids: CASSPGMGQTGEKLFF. CDR3 nucleotide sequence: TGTGCCAGCAGCCCCGGAATGGGACAGACTGGTGAAAAACTGTTTTTT. The chain employs TRBV3-1 (or the pseudogene TRBV3-2) and TRBJ1-4; 7 bases line up with TRBD1. The CDR3 has 16 residues. The trim removed 4 bases at V and 7 bases at J, leaving 12 bases unmatched. Germline CDR1 and CDR2: LGHDT and YNNKEL (reference sequence).

The CDR3 is CASSLESSGGYTF. In nucleotides, the CDR3 is TGTGCCAGCAGCTTAGAATCCAGTGGAGGCTACACCTTC. The V and J genes are TRBV11-2 and TRBJ1-2; D remains unclear. The CDR3 is made up of 13 amino acids. Trimming pared 0 bases from V and 8 bases from J, leaving 10 bases between. Germline V lookup: CDR1 SGHAT, CDR2 FQNNGV. The variable domain in full, completed from reference TRBV11-2 and TRBJ1-2, reads EAGVAQSPRYKIIEKRQSVAFWCNPISGHATLYWYQQILGQGPKLLIQFQNNGVVDDSQLPKDRFSAERLKGVDSTLKIQPAKLEDSAVYLCASSLESSGGYTFGSGTRLTVV.

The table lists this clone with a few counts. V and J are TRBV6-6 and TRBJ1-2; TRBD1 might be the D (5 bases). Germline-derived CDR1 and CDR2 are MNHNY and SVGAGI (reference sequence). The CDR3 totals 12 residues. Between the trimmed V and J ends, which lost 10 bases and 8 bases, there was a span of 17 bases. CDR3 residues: CATRGDTGGYTF. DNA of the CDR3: TGTGCCACCAGAGGGGATACGGGAGGCTACACCTTC.

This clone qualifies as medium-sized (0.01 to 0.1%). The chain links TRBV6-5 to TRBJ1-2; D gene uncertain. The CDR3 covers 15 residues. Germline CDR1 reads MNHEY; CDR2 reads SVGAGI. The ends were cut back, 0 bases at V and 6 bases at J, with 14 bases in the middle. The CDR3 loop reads CASSYSRSTMDGYTF. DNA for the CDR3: TGTGCCAGCAGTTACTCGAGGTCGACAATGGATGGCTACACCTTC.

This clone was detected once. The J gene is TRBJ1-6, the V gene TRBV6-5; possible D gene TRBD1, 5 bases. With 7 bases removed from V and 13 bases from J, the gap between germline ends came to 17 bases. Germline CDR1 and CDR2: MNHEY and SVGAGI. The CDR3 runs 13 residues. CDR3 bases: TGTGCCAGCATCCTAAACGCAGGGCAGCCCCTCCACTTT. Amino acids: CASILNAGQPLHF.

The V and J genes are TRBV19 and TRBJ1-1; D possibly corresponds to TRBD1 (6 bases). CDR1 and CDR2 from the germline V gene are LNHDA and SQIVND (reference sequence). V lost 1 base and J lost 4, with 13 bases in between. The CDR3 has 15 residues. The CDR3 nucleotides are TGTGCCAGTAGTATAGGCTTCGGACAGTTCACTGAAGCTTTCTTT. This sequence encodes CASSIGFGQFTEAFF.

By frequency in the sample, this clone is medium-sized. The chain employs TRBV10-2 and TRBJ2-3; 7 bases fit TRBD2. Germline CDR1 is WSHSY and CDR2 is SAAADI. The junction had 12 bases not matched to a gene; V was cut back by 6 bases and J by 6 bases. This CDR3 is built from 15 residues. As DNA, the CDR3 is TGCGCCAGCAGACGATCTTCGGGAGGTGGCGATACGCAGTATTTT. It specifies CASRRSSGGGDTQYF.

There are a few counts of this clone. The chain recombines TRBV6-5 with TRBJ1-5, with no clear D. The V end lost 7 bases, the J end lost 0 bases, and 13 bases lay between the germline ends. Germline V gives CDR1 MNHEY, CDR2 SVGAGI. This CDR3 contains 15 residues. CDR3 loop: CASKYDDYSNQPQHF. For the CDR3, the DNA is TGTGCCAGCAAATATGACGACTATAGCAATCAGCCCCAGCATTTT.

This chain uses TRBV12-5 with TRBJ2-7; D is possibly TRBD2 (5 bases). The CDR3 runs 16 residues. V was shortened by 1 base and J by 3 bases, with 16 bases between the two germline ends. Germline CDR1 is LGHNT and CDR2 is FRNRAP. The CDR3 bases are TGTGCTAGTGGTTTGGCAACACGAGCCCGGGGCTACGAGCAGTACTTC. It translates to CASGLATRARGYEQYF.

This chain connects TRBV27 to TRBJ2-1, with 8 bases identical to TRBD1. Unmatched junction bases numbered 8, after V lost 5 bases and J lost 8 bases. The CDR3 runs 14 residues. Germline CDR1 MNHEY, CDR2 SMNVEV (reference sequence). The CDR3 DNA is TGTGCCAGCAGTCTAGACAGGGGAAGGCATGAGCAGTTCTTC. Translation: CASSLDRGRHEQFF.

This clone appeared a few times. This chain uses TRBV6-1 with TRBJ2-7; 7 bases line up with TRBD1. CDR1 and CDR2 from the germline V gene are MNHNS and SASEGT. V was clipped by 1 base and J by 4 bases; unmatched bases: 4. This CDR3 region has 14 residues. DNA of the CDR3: TGTGCCAGCAGTGAAGGGACAGGCCCTTACGAGCAGTACTTC. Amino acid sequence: CASSEGTGPYEQYF.

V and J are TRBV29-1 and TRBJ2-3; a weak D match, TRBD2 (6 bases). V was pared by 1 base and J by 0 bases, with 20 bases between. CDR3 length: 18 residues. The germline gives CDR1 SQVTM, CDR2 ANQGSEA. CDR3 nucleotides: TGCAGCGTTGAAGGTACTTTCACGGGAGAACTCAGCACAGATACGCAGTATTTT. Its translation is CSVEGTFTGELSTDTQYF.

The CDR3 DNA follows: TGTGCCAGCTCCCAAGGGGGCTCTGGGGCCAACGTCCTGACTTTC. Protein: CASSQGGSGANVLTF. The rearrangement uses TRBV18 and TRBJ2-6; possible D gene TRBD1, 6 bases. CDR1 and CDR2 from the germline V gene are KGHSH and LQKENI. V was trimmed by 6 bases and J by 0 bases, leaving 9 bases between them. This CDR3 is 15 amino acids long.

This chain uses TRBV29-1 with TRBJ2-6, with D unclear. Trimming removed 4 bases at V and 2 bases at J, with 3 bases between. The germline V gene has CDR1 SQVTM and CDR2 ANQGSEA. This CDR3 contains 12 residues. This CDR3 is CSVGTGANVLTF. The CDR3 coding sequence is TGCAGCGTTGGTACTGGGGCCAACGTCCTGACTTTC.

DNA of the CDR3: TGTGCCAGTAGTATTTACGGATACAATCAGCCCCAGCATTTT. Protein sequence: CASSIYGYNQPQHF. The V gene is TRBV19, the J gene TRBJ1-5; D gene uncertain. With 3 bases removed from V and 3 bases from J, the gap between germline ends came to 9 bases. The CDR3 sequence is 14 residues long. The germline CDR1 and CDR2 sequences are LNHDA and SQIVND (reference sequence). Full variable domain (remainder filled in from reference TRBV19 and TRBJ1-5): DGGITQSPKYLFRKEGQNVTLSCEQNLNHDAMYWYRQDPGQGLRLIYYSQIVNDFQKGDIAEGYSVSREKKESFPLTVTSAQKNPTAFYLCASSIYGYNQPQHFGDGTRLSIL.

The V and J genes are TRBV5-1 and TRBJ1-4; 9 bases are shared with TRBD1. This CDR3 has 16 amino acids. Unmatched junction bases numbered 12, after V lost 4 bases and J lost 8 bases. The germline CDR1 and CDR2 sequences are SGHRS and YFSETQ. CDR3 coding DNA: TGCGCCAGCAGCGAACAGGGGGGACAGGGCGGCGAAAAACTGTTTTTT. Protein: CASSEQGGQGGEKLFF.

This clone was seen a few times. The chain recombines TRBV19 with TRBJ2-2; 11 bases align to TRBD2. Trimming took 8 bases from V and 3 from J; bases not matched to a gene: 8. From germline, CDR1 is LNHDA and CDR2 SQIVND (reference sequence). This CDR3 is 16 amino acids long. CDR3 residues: CASDPLAGGHTGELFF. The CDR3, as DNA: TGTGCCAGTGACCCGTTAGCGGGGGGGCACACCGGGGAGCTGTTTTTT. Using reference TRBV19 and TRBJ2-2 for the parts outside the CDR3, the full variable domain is DGGITQSPKYLFRKEGQNVTLSCEQNLNHDAMYWYRQDPGQGLRLIYYSQIVNDFQKGDIAEGYSVSREKKESFPLTVTSAQKNPTAFYLCASDPLAGGHTGELFFGEGSRLTVL.

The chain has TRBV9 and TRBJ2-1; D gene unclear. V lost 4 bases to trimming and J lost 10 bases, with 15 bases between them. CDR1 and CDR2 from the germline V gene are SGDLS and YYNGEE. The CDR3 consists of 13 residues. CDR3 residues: CASSLIPTEEQFF. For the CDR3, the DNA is TGTGCCAGCAGCCTTATTCCCACGGAGGAGCAGTTCTTC. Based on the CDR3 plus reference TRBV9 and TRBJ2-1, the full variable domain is DSGVTQTPKHLITATGQRVTLRCSPRSGDLSVYWYQQSLDQGLQFLIQYYNGEERAKGNILERFSAQQFPDLHSELNLSSLELGDSALYFCASSLIPTEEQFFGPGTRLTVL.

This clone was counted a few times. CDR3 in amino acids: CASSFLGLADPTDTQYF. The DNA of the CDR3 is TGTGCCAGCAGTTTCCTGGGACTAGCTGATCCCACAGATACGCAGTATTTT. The rearrangement joins TRBV27 to TRBJ2-3; 9 bases fit TRBD2. J was trimmed by 2 bases and V by 3 bases; bases with no gene match: 9. The CDR3 runs to 17 residues. Germline V gives CDR1 MNHEY, CDR2 SMNVEV (reference sequence).

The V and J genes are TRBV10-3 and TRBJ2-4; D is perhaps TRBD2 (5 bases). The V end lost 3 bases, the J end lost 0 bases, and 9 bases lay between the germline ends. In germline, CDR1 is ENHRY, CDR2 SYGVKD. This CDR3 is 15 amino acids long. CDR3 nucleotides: TGTGCCATCAGTGATCGAGAGGGAGCCAAAAACATTCAGTACTTC. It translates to CAISDREGAKNIQYF.

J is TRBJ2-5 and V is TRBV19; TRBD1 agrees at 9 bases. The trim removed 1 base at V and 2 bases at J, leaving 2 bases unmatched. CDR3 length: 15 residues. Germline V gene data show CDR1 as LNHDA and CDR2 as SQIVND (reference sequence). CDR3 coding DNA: TGTGCCAGTAGTATAGCCGGGACAGGGCAAGAGACCCAGTACTTC. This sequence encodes CASSIAGTGQETQYF. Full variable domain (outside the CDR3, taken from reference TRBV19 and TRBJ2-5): DGGITQSPKYLFRKEGQNVTLSCEQNLNHDAMYWYRQDPGQGLRLIYYSQIVNDFQKGDIAEGYSVSREKKESFPLTVTSAQKNPTAFYLCASSIAGTGQETQYFGPGTRLLVL.

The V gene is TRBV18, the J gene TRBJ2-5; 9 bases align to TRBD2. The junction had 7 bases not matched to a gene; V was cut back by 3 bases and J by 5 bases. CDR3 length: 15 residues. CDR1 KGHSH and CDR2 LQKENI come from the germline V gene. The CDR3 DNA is TGTGCCAGCTCACCGTTAGCGGGAGTGGGGGAGACCCAGTACTTC. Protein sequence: CASSPLAGVGETQYF.

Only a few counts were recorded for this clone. The CDR3 spells CASSSTWGSSGNTIYF. The CDR3 region has the DNA TGTGCCAGCAGTTCTACGTGGGGTTCCTCTGGAAACACCATATATTTT. This chain joins TRBV28 and TRBJ1-3; no definite D call. Germline CDR1 is MDHEN and CDR2 is SYDVKM. Trimming removed 4 bases from V and 0 bases from J, with 13 bases in between. The CDR3 extends over 16 amino acids.

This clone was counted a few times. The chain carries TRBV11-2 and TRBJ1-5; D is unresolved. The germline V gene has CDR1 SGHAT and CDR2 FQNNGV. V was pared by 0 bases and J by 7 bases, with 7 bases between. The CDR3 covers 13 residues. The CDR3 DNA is TGTGCCAGCAGCTTAGAGTTCGGGCAGCCCCAGCATTTT. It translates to CASSLEFGQPQHF.

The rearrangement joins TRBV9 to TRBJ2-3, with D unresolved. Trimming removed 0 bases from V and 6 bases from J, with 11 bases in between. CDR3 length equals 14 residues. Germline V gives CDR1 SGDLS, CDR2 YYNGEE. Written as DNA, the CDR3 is TGTGCCAGCAGCGTAGAAGCCTCCCAGGATACGCAGTATTTT. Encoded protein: CASSVEASQDTQYF. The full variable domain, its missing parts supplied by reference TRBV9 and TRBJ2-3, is DSGVTQTPKHLITATGQRVTLRCSPRSGDLSVYWYQQSLDQGLQFLIQYYNGEERAKGNILERFSAQQFPDLHSELNLSSLELGDSALYFCASSVEASQDTQYFGPGTRLTVL.